These 17 T cell receptor beta chains originate from one sample sequenced in a study of blood T cells in healthy people across ages. It was with a sample-barcoded 5' primer and a J-beta primer mix that a second PCR of about 6 to 11 cycles was run. TCRdb passed the 5' RACE reads through MiXCR, listing each CDR3 protein once. The profile shows about 720,000 distinct CDR3 sequences, about a fifth of them singletons. Sequenced sample: blood. The source of these receptors is a man between 70 and 80 years old in good health.

J is TRBJ2-7 and V is TRBV20-1; D might be TRBD1 (6 bases). This CDR3 has 14 amino acids. Per the germline V gene, CDR1 is DFQATT and CDR2 is SNEGSKA (reference sequence). V lost 3 bases and J lost 0, with 12 bases in between. CDR3 sequence (DNA): TGCAGTGCTAGTCATACAGGGAACTCCTACGAGCAGTACTTC. Residues: CSASHTGNSYEQYF.

The CDR3 loop is CASSPWTRETQYF. For the CDR3, the DNA is TGTGCCAGCAGCCCCTGGACTCGGGAGACCCAGTACTTC. V is TRBV7-2 and J is TRBJ2-5; D is possibly TRBD2 (5 bases). The CDR3 is 13 amino acids. Trimming took off 5 bases at V and 5 bases at J, with 12 bases between the two ends. Germline-derived CDR1 and CDR2 are SGHTA and FQGNSA. Looking up the rest from reference TRBV7-2 and TRBJ2-5 gives the full variable domain: GAGVSQSPSNKVTEKGKDVELRCDPISGHTALYWYRQSLGQGLEFLIYFQGNSAPDKSGLPSDRFSAERTGGSVSTLTIQRTQQEDSAVYLCASSPWTRETQYFGPGTRLLVL.

The genes are TRBV20-1 and TRBJ1-6; perhaps TRBD1 as D (6 bases). Trimming cost V 0 bases and J 14 bases, with 14 bases left between them. The CDR3 consists of 13 residues. In germline, CDR1 is DFQATT, CDR2 SNEGSKA (reference sequence). The DNA of the CDR3 is TGCAGTGCTAGAGAATCGACAGGACTGGCCCTCCACTTT. Its protein is CSARESTGLALHF.

This clonotype has just a few counts. This chain uses TRBV6-1 with TRBJ2-2; a possible D gene is TRBD2 (5 bases). V was cut by 5 bases and J by 5 bases, with 15 bases left in between. The V gene's germline CDR1 is MNHNS and CDR2 SASEGT. The CDR3 contains 15 residues. The CDR3 sequence: CASSLEEGFTGELFF. DNA for the CDR3: TGTGCCAGCAGTTTGGAGGAAGGGTTTACCGGGGAGCTGTTTTTT.

The chain carries TRBV6-2 or TRBV6-3 and TRBJ2-1; D gene unclear. Germline V gene lookup returns CDR1 MNHEY and CDR2 SVGEGT. With 7 bases removed from V and 2 bases from J, the gap between germline ends came to 6 bases. The CDR3 totals 12 residues. CDR3 sequence reads: CASNYPYNEQFF. Here the CDR3 DNA reads TGTGCCAGCAACTATCCCTACAATGAGCAGTTCTTC.

This clonotype was counted a single time. The gene calls are TRBV20-1 and TRBJ1-2; D possibly corresponds to TRBD1 (6 bases). From germline, CDR1 is DFQATT and CDR2 SNEGSKA (reference sequence). This CDR3 comprises 11 residues. The V and J ends lost 6 bases and 4 bases respectively, with 9 bases between them. The CDR3 DNA is TGCAGTGCATCGGGGGCCTATGGCTACACCTTC. It is translated as CSASGAYGYTF.

This clonotype was counted a few times. This chain joins TRBV7-2 and TRBJ2-5, with 11 bases that match TRBD2. The V segment lost 5 bases and the J segment 7 bases; nucleotides outside the gene matches: 12. This CDR3 has 16 amino acids. Germline-derived CDR1 and CDR2 are SGHTA and FQGNSA. The CDR3 DNA is TGTGCCAGCAGCCCCTCCCGACTAGCGGGAAGGATGACCCAGTACTTC. Its translation is CASSPSRLAGRMTQYF.

In its sample, this clonotype was seen many times. CDR3 in amino acids: CASSLVVAGEQYF. CDR3 coding DNA: TGTGCCAGCAGCTTAGTGGTAGCCGGCGAGCAGTACTTC. The chain couples TRBV11-2 to TRBJ2-7; D gene ambiguous. The CDR3 length is 13 residues. Trimming cost V 1 base and J 6 bases, with 10 bases left between them. Germline CDR1 is SGHAT and CDR2 is FQNNGV.

This clonotype was seen a handful of times. V is TRBV12-3 or TRBV12-4 and J is TRBJ1-1; a possible D gene is TRBD1 (6 bases). This CDR3 comprises 13 residues. Trimming stripped 3 bases from V and 7 bases from J, with 12 bases between. CDR3 sequence: CASSFEVTGEAFF. Written as DNA, the CDR3 is TGTGCCAGCAGTTTCGAGGTGACAGGTGAAGCTTTCTTT.

The chain employs TRBV15 and TRBJ1-1; D perhaps matches TRBD1 (5 bases). Germline lookup yields CDR1 LNHNV and CDR2 YYDKDF (reference sequence). V shed 2 bases and J shed 1 base, with 11 bases lying between them. The CDR3 runs to 15 residues. DNA for the CDR3: TGTGCCACCAGCAGATGGAGGGGTCCGAACACTGAAGCTTTCTTT. This translates into CATSRWRGPNTEAFF.

The sample holds a few counts of this clonotype. The chain employs TRBV6-1 and TRBJ2-3; 7 positions agree with TRBD1. The CDR3 extends over 17 amino acids. V lost 8 bases and J lost 4; bases outside the gene matches: 18. Germline V lookup: CDR1 MNHNS, CDR2 SASEGT. This CDR3 is CASVDGQGVLWADTQYF. CDR3 bases: TGTGCCAGCGTGGACGGTCAGGGGGTTTTATGGGCAGATACGCAGTATTTT.

This clonotype was counted only a few times. V is TRBV12-3 or TRBV12-4 and J is TRBJ1-2; 10 bases map to TRBD1. V was pared by 6 bases and J by 4 bases, with 8 bases of the junction left unmatched. The CDR3 has 15 amino acids. CDR3 sequence (DNA): TGTGCCAGCAGGGGGACAGGGGCCTTTCGCTATGGCTACACCTTC. Protein: CASRGTGAFRYGYTF.

The chain uses TRBV5-1 and TRBJ1-1; 10 bases are shared with TRBD1. This CDR3 spans 15 amino acids. J was trimmed by 1 base and V by 3 bases; bases with no gene match: 3. The V gene's germline CDR1 is SGHRS and CDR2 YFSETQ. CDR3: CASSSRTGGNTEAFF. The CDR3 nucleotides are TGCGCCAGCAGCTCCCGGACAGGGGGGAACACTGAAGCTTTCTTT. Full variable domain (remainder filled in from reference TRBV5-1 and TRBJ1-1): KAGVTQTPRYLIKTRGQQVTLSCSPISGHRSVSWYQQTPGQGLQFLFEYFSETQRNKGNFPGRFSGRQFSNSRSEMNVSTLELGDSALYLCASSSRTGGNTEAFFGQGTRLTVV.

This chain joins TRBV12-3 or TRBV12-4 and TRBJ2-2; 10 nucleotides match TRBD2. V trimming: 7 bases; J trimming: 6 bases; junction bases outside the gene matches: 8. The CDR3 runs to 15 residues. The CDR3 DNA sequence: TGTGCCAGCACCCTCGGGCTAGCGGGGGCCGGGGAGCTGTTTTTT. This sequence encodes CASTLGLAGAGELFF.

This clonotype came up a few times. This chain connects TRBV4-1 to TRBJ1-1; D unresolved. Germline CDR1 MGHRA, CDR2 YSYEKL. V lost 0 bases to trimming and J lost 3 bases, with 2 bases between them. The CDR3 loop spans 12 amino acids. DNA of the CDR3: TGCGCCAGCAGCCAAGATGACACTGAAGCTTTCTTT. Translation gives CASSQDDTEAFF.

This chain links TRBV4-3 with TRBJ2-2; 7 nucleotides line up with TRBD1. V shed 4 bases, J shed 0 bases, and the junction held 8 bases outside the gene matches. Germline V gene sequence: CDR1 LGHNA, CDR2 YSLEER. This CDR3 comprises 17 residues. The CDR3 DNA is TGCGCCAGCAGCCGCGAACCGGGACAGACGAACACCGGGGAGCTGTTTTTT. Its protein product is CASSREPGQTNTGELFF.

The gene calls are TRBV10-3 and TRBJ2-2, with TRBD1 identical over 7 bases. CDR3 size: 15 residues. Per the germline V gene, CDR1 is ENHRY and CDR2 is SYGVKD. Trimming removed 7 bases from V and 1 base from J; junction bases left unmatched: 6. CDR3 bases: TGTGCCATCAACCCGACAGGGAAGAACACCGGGGAGCTGTTTTTT. Amino acids: CAINPTGKNTGELFF.